The clone carrying this T cell receptor (beta chain) was recorded at least ten times. Its antigen is as yet unknown. This sample is part of a study of T cells after posttransplantation cyclophosphamide. Study findings and constraints: Skin or GI-infiltrating T cells shared few TRB sequences with blood. Donor-recipient repertoire similarity was low at 1-2 months, rising over year one.

TCRdb's table, derived via immunoSEQ multiplex PCR, lists solely in-frame clones and lacks some. This record lists under 45,000 clones, none seen once only, and the top ten clones contain over 5.5%. Germline V gives CDR1 SNHLY, CDR2 FYNNEI. With 6 bases removed from V and 5 bases from J, the gap between germline ends came to 14 bases. The length of the CDR3 is 15 residues. The TCR comes from a man aged 25 to 40 in good health and a related stem cell transplant donor. Sequencing was performed on PBMCs. V usage is TRBV2 and J usage is TRBJ1-6; D call uncertain. The CDR3 DNA follows: TGTGCCAGCAGCAGAGACACCTCGAATAATTCACCCCTCCACTTT. Translation gives CASSRDTSNNSPLHF.